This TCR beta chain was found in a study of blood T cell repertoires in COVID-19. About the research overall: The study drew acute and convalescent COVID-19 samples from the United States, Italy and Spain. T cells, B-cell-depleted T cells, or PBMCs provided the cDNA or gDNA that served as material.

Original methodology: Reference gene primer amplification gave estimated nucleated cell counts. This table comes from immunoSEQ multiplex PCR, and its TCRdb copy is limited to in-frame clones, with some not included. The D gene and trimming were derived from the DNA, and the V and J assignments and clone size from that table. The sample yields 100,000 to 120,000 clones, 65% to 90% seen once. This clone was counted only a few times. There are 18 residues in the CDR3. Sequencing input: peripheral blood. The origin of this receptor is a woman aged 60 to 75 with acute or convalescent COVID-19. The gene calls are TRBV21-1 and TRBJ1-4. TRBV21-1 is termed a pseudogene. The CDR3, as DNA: TGTGCCAGCAGCAAAGATTGTCATTCCGGGGGGATTAATGAAAAACTGTTTTTT. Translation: CASSKDCHSGGINEKLFF.